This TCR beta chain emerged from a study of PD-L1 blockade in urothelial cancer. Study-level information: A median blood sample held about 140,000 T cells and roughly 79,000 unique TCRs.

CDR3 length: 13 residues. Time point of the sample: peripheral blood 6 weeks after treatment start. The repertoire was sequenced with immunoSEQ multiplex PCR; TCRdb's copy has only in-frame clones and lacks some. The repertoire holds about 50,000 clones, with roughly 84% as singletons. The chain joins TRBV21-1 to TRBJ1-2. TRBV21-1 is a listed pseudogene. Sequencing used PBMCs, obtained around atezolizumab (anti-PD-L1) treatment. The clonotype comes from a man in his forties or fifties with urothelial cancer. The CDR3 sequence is CASSLGGGYGYTF. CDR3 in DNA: TGTGCCAGCAGCCTAGGGGGGGGTTATGGCTACACCTTC.